This entry lists 22 T cell receptor beta chains sequenced from one sample in a study of T cells in Graves' hyperthyroidism and ophthalmopathy. There were TCR beta CDR3 regions amplified from RNA transcripts. During a first-round RT-PCR of the TCR CDR3, the HTBI primer set was used. TCRdb reprocessed the multiplex PCR reads via MiXCR and lists one record per CDR3 protein. This sample yields roughly 700,000 distinct CDR3 sequences, of which 15% to 20% are seen a single time; less than 20% belongs to the top ten. The specimen sequenced was blood. The origin of the receptors is a man aged 50 to 60 with Graves' hyperthyroidism.

This clonotype was counted at least ten times. V gene TRBV19 combines with J gene TRBJ1-1; TRBD1 agrees at 9 bases. V trimming: 5 bases; J trimming: 1 base; junction bases outside the gene matches: 11. Per the germline V gene, CDR1 is LNHDA and CDR2 is SQIVND (reference sequence). The CDR3 is made up of 17 amino acids. The CDR3 DNA is TGTGCCAGTAGTGCGACAGGGGGAAGGGTGAGGAACACTGAAGCTTTCTTT. Its protein product is CASSATGGRVRNTEAFF. The whole variable domain, remainder taken from reference TRBV19 and TRBJ1-1, is DGGITQSPKYLFRKEGQNVTLSCEQNLNHDAMYWYRQDPGQGLRLIYYSQIVNDFQKGDIAEGYSVSREKKESFPLTVTSAQKNPTAFYLCASSATGGRVRNTEAFFGQGTRLTVV.

Turning to this clonotype: A much larger clone differs from this one at a single base, so this may be a read error. The chain recombines TRBV2 with TRBJ2-2; 10 positions match TRBD2. Looked up from germline, CDR1 is SNHLY and CDR2 is FYNNEI. V shed 8 bases and J 6 bases; nucleotides not matched to a gene: 9. This CDR3 has 15 amino acids. Here the CDR3 reads CASDTSGKLAGELFF. The CDR3 DNA reads TGTGCCAGCGACACTAGCGGGAAGCTTGCCGGGGAGCTGTTTTTT.

This clonotype was recorded at least ten times. This chain joins TRBV11-2 and TRBJ1-4; the match to TRBD1 covers 7 bases. The CDR3 totals 15 residues. CDR1 and CDR2 from the germline V gene are SGHAT and FQNNGV. V dropped 5 bases and J dropped 3; count of bases not matched to a gene: 6. The DNA of the CDR3 is TGTGCCAGCAGCCTCCAGGGGGTGGCTAATGAAAAACTGTTTTTT. Protein product: CASSLQGVANEKLFF.

The chain uses TRBV11-2 and TRBJ2-5; 9 bases map to TRBD2. Germline CDR1 is SGHAT and CDR2 is FQNNGV. The length of the CDR3 is 15 residues. J was trimmed by 4 bases and V by 2 bases; bases with no gene match: 5. The CDR3 is CASSLPAGGLETQYF. The CDR3 bases are TGTGCCAGCAGCTTACCAGCGGGAGGTTTAGAGACCCAGTACTTC. The whole variable domain, filled in from reference TRBV11-2 and TRBJ2-5, reads EAGVAQSPRYKIIEKRQSVAFWCNPISGHATLYWYQQILGQGPKLLIQFQNNGVVDDSQLPKDRFSAERLKGVDSTLKIQPAKLEDSAVYLCASSLPAGGLETQYFGPGTRLLVL.

Many counts were recorded for this clonotype. Here the CDR3 reads CASAFPGQSFLEQYF. CDR3 nucleotides: TGTGCCAGCGCATTCCCGGGACAGTCCTTTCTAGAGCAGTACTTC. The chain is built from TRBV28 and TRBJ2-7; 7 nucleotides agree with TRBD1. V lost 8 bases to trimming and J lost 7 bases; unmatched junction nucleotides: 17. This CDR3 spans 15 amino acids. From germline, CDR1 is MDHEN and CDR2 SYDVKM.

As to this clonotype: One end of the junction is discordant with germline, which a read error may explain. The rearrangement links TRBV27 to TRBJ1-5; D perhaps matches TRBD1 (5 bases). This CDR3 comprises 14 residues. CDR1 MNHEY and CDR2 SMNVEV come from the germline V gene (reference sequence). The CDR3 DNA reads TGTGCCGGCAGTCCCGTGACAGAAAATCAGCCCCAGCATTTT. It specifies CAGSPVTENQPQHF.

This clonotype was observed a handful of times. The chain couples TRBV20-1 to TRBJ1-2; D not resolved. CDR1 DFQATT and CDR2 SNEGSKA come from the germline V gene (reference sequence). The V end lost 6 bases, the J end lost 4 bases, and 21 bases lay between the germline ends. The CDR3 sequence is 15 residues long. CDR3 amino acids: CSAPPSIGIFYGYTF. Written as DNA, the CDR3 is TGCAGTGCCCCACCGTCGATCGGGATTTTCTATGGCTACACCTTC.

This clonotype was detected only a few times. The chain has TRBV5-1 and TRBJ2-6; 11 bases are a match to TRBD1. The CDR3 has 18 residues. The V segment lost 3 bases and the J segment 2 bases; nucleotides outside the gene matches: 7. Germline assignment: CDR1 SGHRS and CDR2 YFSETQ. The CDR3 is CASSYPAGQGAGANVLTF. CDR3 nucleotides: TGCGCCAGCAGCTACCCGGCGGGACAGGGGGCTGGGGCCAACGTCCTGACTTTC.

This clonotype has more than one count but fewer than ten. V is TRBV14 and J is TRBJ2-7; D unclear. The CDR3 totals 13 residues. Trimming removed 6 bases at V and 9 bases at J, with 18 bases between. Germline V gives CDR1 SGHDN, CDR2 FVKESK. CDR3 bases: TGTGCCAGCAGGGCGGTTAACGGTGGCGTGCAGTACTTC. Its translation: CASRAVNGGVQYF.

This clonotype has ten or more counts. The chain couples TRBV11-3 to TRBJ2-3; D is uncertain. V was clipped by 2 bases and J by 5 bases, with 8 bases between them. This CDR3 is built from 13 residues. Germline values: CDR1 SGHNT, CDR2 YENEEA. The DNA of the CDR3 is TGTGCCAGCAGCTTAAACGACGGAGATACGCAGTATTTT. It is translated as CASSLNDGDTQYF.

The V gene is TRBV4-3, the J gene TRBJ2-7; D is possibly TRBD2 (5 bases). The CDR3 runs 14 residues. The V end was cut by 4 bases, the J end by 3 bases, with 13 bases between. Germline V CDR1 and CDR2: LGHNA, YSLEER. CDR3 sequence: CASSPATGSYEQYF. As DNA, the CDR3 is TGCGCCAGCAGCCCCGCTACGGGGAGCTACGAGCAGTACTTC.

This clonotype was observed a few times. V gene TRBV5-4 combines with J gene TRBJ2-1, with D unresolved. V was cut by 4 bases and J by 4 bases, with 18 bases left in between. The CDR3 contains 16 residues. Germline lookup yields CDR1 SGHNT and CDR2 YYREEE (reference sequence). The CDR3 nucleotides are TGTGCCAGCAGCATTGACCTGACTTTCTCTTACAATGAGCAGTTCTTC. The encoded protein is CASSIDLTFSYNEQFF. The full variable domain, rest sourced from reference TRBV5-4 and TRBJ2-1, is ETGVTQSPTHLIKTRGQQVTLRCSSQSGHNTVSWYQQALGQGPQFIFQYYREEENGRGNFPPRFSGLQFPNYSSELNVNALELDDSALYLCASSIDLTFSYNEQFFGPGTRLTVL.

This clonotype was seen many times. V is TRBV11-2 and J is TRBJ1-1; D call uncertain. This CDR3 has 12 amino acids. Germline values: CDR1 SGHAT, CDR2 FQNNGV. V lost 0 bases to trimming and J lost 3 bases, with 2 bases between them. The CDR3 DNA reads as TGTGCCAGCAGCTTAGAGTACACTGAAGCTTTCTTT. This codes for CASSLEYTEAFF. The full variable domain, in which reference TRBV11-2 and TRBJ1-1 provide the parts outside the CDR3, is EAGVAQSPRYKIIEKRQSVAFWCNPISGHATLYWYQQILGQGPKLLIQFQNNGVVDDSQLPKDRFSAERLKGVDSTLKIQPAKLEDSAVYLCASSLEYTEAFFGQGTRLTVV.

This clonotype was counted many times. This chain links TRBV6-1 with TRBJ2-7; possibly TRBD2 for D (6 bases). In germline, CDR1 is MNHNS, CDR2 SASEGT. V was trimmed by 6 bases and J by 5 bases, leaving 11 bases between them. The CDR3 extends over 12 amino acids. The CDR3 sequence: CASSVAAHEQYF. As DNA, the CDR3 is TGTGCCAGCAGCGTAGCGGCCCACGAGCAGTACTTC.

This clonotype has a count of ten or more. The gene calls are TRBV18 and TRBJ1-1; D is uncertain. V gave up 3 bases and J gave up 4 bases, with 12 bases separating them. The CDR3 runs to 14 residues. In germline, CDR1 is KGHSH, CDR2 LQKENI. The CDR3 sequence: CASSPPGIATEAFF. The CDR3 DNA sequence: TGTGCCAGCTCACCTCCGGGGATTGCCACTGAAGCTTTCTTT.

In this sample, this clonotype turned up many times. The gene calls are TRBV20-1 and TRBJ2-3, with D possibly being TRBD2 (7 bases). CDR1 is DFQATT, CDR2 SNEGSKA, per germline (reference sequence). The V end lost 5 bases, the J end lost 0 bases, and 15 bases lay between the germline ends. The CDR3 extends over 15 amino acids. CDR3 nucleotide sequence: TGCAGTGCTTCAGGGGCTAGCGGCAGCACAGATACGCAGTATTTT. Amino acid sequence: CSASGASGSTDTQYF.

This clonotype was observed at least ten times. The genes are TRBV27 and TRBJ2-3; D is perhaps TRBD1 or TRBD2 (5 bases each). Germline V gene lookup returns CDR1 MNHEY and CDR2 SMNVEV (reference sequence). CDR3 length equals 15 residues. The V and J ends lost 6 bases and 4 bases respectively, with 17 bases between them. This CDR3 is CASRDVGVGSDTQYF. The CDR3, as DNA: TGTGCCAGCAGAGATGTGGGGGTGGGTTCAGATACGCAGTATTTT.

In this sample, this clonotype turned up a few times. V and J are TRBV6-1 and TRBJ2-7; no reliable D call. The CDR3 extends over 15 amino acids. The ends were cut back, 4 bases at V and 4 bases at J, with 17 bases in the middle. From germline, CDR1 is MNHNS and CDR2 SASEGT. CDR3 nucleotide sequence: TGTGCCAGCAGTGCACCTCTGGACCTAAAATACGAGCAGTACTTC. It is translated as CASSAPLDLKYEQYF.

This clonotype was detected ten times or more. This CDR3 is CASSFGGGGTTDTQYF. As DNA, the CDR3 is TGTGCCAGCAGTTTTGGTGGTGGCGGAACCACAGATACGCAGTATTTT. The chain uses TRBV12-3 or TRBV12-4 and TRBJ2-3; D remains unclear. CDR3 length: 16 residues. The V end lost 3 bases, the J end lost 2 bases, and 15 bases lay between the germline ends.

This clonotype was counted between two and nine times. CDR3 nucleotides: TGTGCCAGCAGTGAAACGGACCGCGTAGCGGAGCATTTT. This encodes CASSETDRVAEHF. The chain has TRBV6-1 and TRBJ1-5; no reliable D call. V was trimmed by 2 bases and J by 14 bases, leaving 16 bases between them. This CDR3 comprises 13 residues. CDR1 and CDR2 (germline): MNHNS, SASEGT.

This clonotype was seen many times. The rearrangement links TRBV6-1 to TRBJ2-7; 7 nucleotides match TRBD1. In germline, CDR1 is MNHNS, CDR2 SASEGT. This CDR3 region has 16 residues. V lost 3 bases to trimming and J lost 3 bases; unmatched junction nucleotides: 11. The CDR3 nucleotides read TGTGCCAGCAGTGAGGCGGACAGGCCGACTTACTACGAGCAGTACTTC. This sequence encodes CASSEADRPTYYEQYF.

The table lists this clonotype with many counts. The chain employs TRBV18 and TRBJ2-7; D remains unclear. The CDR3 runs 14 residues. Germline V gives CDR1 KGHSH, CDR2 LQKENI. V lost 3 bases and J 2 bases, leaving 11 bases between the germline ends. The CDR3 nucleotides are TGTGCCAGCTCACCCCGGACGGACGCCTACGAGCAGTACTTC. Its translation is CASSPRTDAYEQYF. Full variable domain (outside the CDR3, taken from reference TRBV18 and TRBJ2-7): NAGVMQNPRHLVRRRGQEARLRCSPMKGHSHVYWYRQLPEEGLKFMVYLQKENIIDESGMPKERFSAEFPKEGPSILRIQQVVRGDSAAYFCASSPRTDAYEQYFGPGTRLTVT.